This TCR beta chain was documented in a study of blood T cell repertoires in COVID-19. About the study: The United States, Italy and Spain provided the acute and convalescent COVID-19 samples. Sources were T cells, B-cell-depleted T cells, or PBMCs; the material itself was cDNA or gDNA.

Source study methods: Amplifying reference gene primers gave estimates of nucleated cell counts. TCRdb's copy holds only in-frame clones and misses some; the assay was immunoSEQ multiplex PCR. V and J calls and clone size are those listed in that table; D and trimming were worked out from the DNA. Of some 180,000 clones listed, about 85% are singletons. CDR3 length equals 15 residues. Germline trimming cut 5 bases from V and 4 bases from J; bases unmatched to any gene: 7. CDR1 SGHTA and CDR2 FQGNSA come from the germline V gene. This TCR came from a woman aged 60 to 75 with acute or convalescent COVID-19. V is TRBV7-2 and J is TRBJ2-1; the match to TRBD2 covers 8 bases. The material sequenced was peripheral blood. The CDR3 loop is CASSAAASGYNEQFF. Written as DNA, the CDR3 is TGTGCCAGCAGCGCGGCAGCTAGCGGGTACAATGAGCAGTTCTTC.